This passage covers 18 T cell receptor beta chains from one sample sequenced in a study of control samples from healthy donors and cancer patients. Libraries were prepared by immunoSEQ multiplex PCR; TCRdb keeps only in-frame clonotypes and omits some of them. The table has some 150,000 clones, 85% to 95% seen once. Source material: blood. These receptors originate from a man in his forties or fifties in good health.

This clone was counted once. The CDR3 DNA follows: TGCGCCAGCAGCTTAGATGGAGGGGTCGCCTTCACCGGGGAGCTGTTTTTT. Protein sequence: CASSLDGGVAFTGELFF. The chain recombines TRBV5-1 with TRBJ2-2; D is perhaps TRBD2 (6 bases). Germline CDR1 is SGHRS and CDR2 is YFSETQ. The ends were cut back, 2 bases at V and 4 bases at J, with 18 bases in the middle. The CDR3 length is 17 residues.

This chain uses TRBV3-1 (or the pseudogene TRBV3-2) with TRBJ2-7; maybe TRBD2 (6 bases). The V gene lost 0 bases and the J gene lost 7 bases, with 19 bases spanning the gap. This CDR3 has 16 residues. Per the germline V gene, CDR1 is LGHDT and CDR2 is YNNKEL (reference sequence). The CDR3 loop is CASSQDKTRAGREQYF. The CDR3 nucleotides are TGTGCCAGCAGCCAAGATAAGACTAGAGCTGGGAGAGAGCAGTACTTC.

The chain has TRBV28 and TRBJ1-1; D remains unclear. Between the trimmed V and J ends, which lost 3 bases and 1 base, there was a span of 12 bases. Looked up from germline, CDR1 is MDHEN and CDR2 is SYDVKM. The CDR3 covers 15 residues. This chain's CDR3 is CASSFSPGSNTEAFF. In nucleotides, the CDR3 is TGTGCCAGCAGTTTCAGCCCGGGATCGAACACTGAAGCTTTCTTT.

The V gene is TRBV18, the J gene TRBJ2-2, with D uncertain. The V end lost 3 bases, the J end lost 5 bases, and 13 bases lay between the germline ends. Germline V gives CDR1 KGHSH, CDR2 LQKENI. CDR3 length equals 15 residues. The CDR3, as DNA: TGTGCCAGCTCACCTGTCGCGGCCAAGACCGGGGAGCTGTTTTTT. It yields the protein CASSPVAAKTGELFF.

The genes are TRBV18 and TRBJ2-7; D ambiguous. The germline CDR1 and CDR2 sequences are KGHSH and LQKENI. The CDR3 length is 11 residues. Trimming took 3 bases from V and 10 from J, leaving 10 bases between them. Written as DNA, the CDR3 is TGTGCCAGCTCACCTGACTTGGAACAGTACTTC. It yields the protein CASSPDLEQYF.

This chain connects TRBV5-8 to TRBJ1-3; 8 nucleotides match TRBD1. CDR1 is SGHTS and CDR2 is YDEGEE in the germline V gene. The V and J ends lost 4 bases and 0 bases, in that order; junction bases with no gene match: 3. The CDR3 runs to 15 residues. CDR3 protein: CASSQTGDSGNTIYF. Here the CDR3 DNA reads TGTGCCAGCAGCCAGACAGGGGACTCTGGAAACACCATATATTTT.

The CDR3 spells CASSTPGQLWGYTF. CDR3 nucleotide sequence: TGTGCCAGCAGTACACCGGGACAGCTTTGGGGCTACACCTTC. The V call is TRBV6-5, the J call TRBJ1-2; 7 nucleotides line up with TRBD1. Germline CDR1 and CDR2: MNHEY and SVGAGI. Unmatched junction bases numbered 11, after V lost 5 bases and J lost 8 bases. The CDR3 runs 14 residues.

V is TRBV7-9 and J is TRBJ2-3, with 10 bases matching TRBD2. This CDR3 comprises 16 residues. With 5 bases clipped from V and 0 bases from J, the junction kept 5 bases outside the gene matches. Germline V gene sequence: CDR1 SEHNR, CDR2 FQNEAQ (reference sequence). As DNA, the CDR3 is TGTGCCAGCAGCCCCACTAGCGGGGCGAGCACAGATACGCAGTATTTT. The encoded protein is CASSPTSGASTDTQYF.

The V gene is TRBV12-3 or TRBV12-4, the J gene TRBJ1-2; tentatively, D is TRBD1 (6 bases). Trimming removed 5 bases at V and 8 bases at J, with 9 bases between. The length of the CDR3 is 11 residues. The CDR3 DNA is TGTGCCAGCAGTCAGGGGAGCGGCTACACCTTC. Translating gives CASSQGSGYTF.

The chain has TRBV19 and TRBJ1-1, with a tentative D call TRBD1 (5 bases). The germline gives CDR1 LNHDA, CDR2 SQIVND (reference sequence). The CDR3 totals 14 residues. Trimming shortened V by 1 base and J by 5 bases, and 11 bases separated the two germline ends. The CDR3 coding sequence is TGTGCCAGTAGTATAGTGTCCGGGGGGACTGAAGCTTTCTTT. It specifies CASSIVSGGTEAFF.

This clone was counted between two and nine times. The rearrangement links TRBV2 to TRBJ1-1; no firm D call. The CDR3 loop spans 13 amino acids. In germline, CDR1 is SNHLY, CDR2 FYNNEI. The V end lost 7 bases, the J end lost 0 bases, and 9 bases lay between the germline ends. CDR3 in amino acids: CASNGGMNTEAFF. The CDR3 DNA follows: TGTGCCAGCAATGGAGGCATGAACACTGAAGCTTTCTTT.

The rearrangement links TRBV5-1 to TRBJ1-1; D is unclear. Per the germline V gene, CDR1 is SGHRS and CDR2 is YFSETQ. This CDR3 has 15 residues. Trimming cost V 0 bases and J 2 bases, with 11 bases left between them. CDR3 in amino acids: CASSLALSFNTEAFF. The CDR3 coding sequence is TGCGCCAGCAGCTTGGCCCTGAGTTTTAACACTGAAGCTTTCTTT.

The chain links TRBV2 to TRBJ2-5, with 7 bases lining up with TRBD2. Germline V gene sequence: CDR1 SNHLY, CDR2 FYNNEI. Trimming at V came to 6 bases and at J to 2 bases, leaving 6 bases not matched to a gene. CDR3 length equals 14 residues. The CDR3 bases are TGTGCCAGCAGGGGGAGGGGATTACAAGAGACCCAGTACTTC. It encodes CASRGRGLQETQYF.

This clone has a handful of counts. This chain joins TRBV10-1 and TRBJ2-1; tentatively, D is TRBD1 (5 bases). CDR3 length: 13 amino acids. Trimming left V 6 bases short and J 4 bases short, with 10 bases between. Germline loops: CDR1 WNHNN, CDR2 SYGVQD (reference sequence). The CDR3, as DNA: TGCGCCAGCAGCTCGGACACGTACAATGAGCAGTTCTTC. Its translation is CASSSDTYNEQFF.

The chain links TRBV7-9 to TRBJ1-2; D not resolved. Germline-derived CDR1 and CDR2 are SEHNR and FQNEAQ (reference sequence). The CDR3 loop spans 12 amino acids. Between the trimmed V and J ends, which lost 5 bases and 4 bases, there was a span of 8 bases. The CDR3 coding sequence is TGTGCCAGCAGCATGCCCCTCTATGGCTACACCTTC. Its translation is CASSMPLYGYTF.

The chain uses TRBV5-5 and TRBJ1-6; 8 nucleotides line up with TRBD1. Germline V lookup: CDR1 SGHKS, CDR2 YYEKEE (reference sequence). The CDR3 covers 14 residues. V gave up 2 bases and J gave up 9 bases; unmatched junction bases: 4. The CDR3 sequence: CASSLPDRGSPLHF. The DNA of the CDR3 is TGTGCCAGCAGCTTACCCGACAGGGGTTCACCCCTCCACTTT.

The chain has TRBV24-1 and TRBJ2-7; 10 bases agree with TRBD1. Trimming took 4 bases from V and 3 from J; bases not matched to a gene: 5. There are 15 residues in the CDR3. Germline assignment: CDR1 KGHDR and CDR2 SFDVKD. DNA of the CDR3: TGTGCCACCAGTGACCCCCGGGACAGGGGCTACGAGCAGTACTTC. Residues: CATSDPRDRGYEQYF.

V gene TRBV18 combines with J gene TRBJ1-3; D remains unclear. Trimming shortened V by 4 bases and J by 0 bases, and 16 bases separated the two germline ends. Germline assignment: CDR1 KGHSH and CDR2 LQKENI. The length of the CDR3 is 17 residues. CDR3: CASSQNGVPSSGNTIYF. The DNA of the CDR3 is TGTGCCAGCTCACAGAACGGGGTCCCGAGCTCTGGAAACACCATATATTTT.